A selection of T cell receptor beta chains follows, all from one sample in a study of blood T cell repertoires in COVID-19. The data were produced by immunoSEQ multiplex PCR, yet TCRdb's version contains in-frame clones alone and is incomplete. The table has more than 350,000 clones, around 87% seen once. The material sequenced was PBMCs or T cells enriched from blood (not recorded which). The receptors here all came from a young man who had recovered from COVID-19. Each CDR3 is given with its conserved first and last residue. A D gene is named only where the DNA matches it firmly. The size field is filled for only some rows; it gives once, few, many or a size class.

v_gene	d_gene	j_gene	abundance	CDR3aa	CDR3nt
TRBV5-1	TRBD1	TRBJ1-2	NA	CASSSRDRAGYTF	TGCGCCAGCAGCTCCCGGGACAGGGCTGGCTACACCTTC
TRBV7-9	NA	TRBJ2-5	once	CASKGTSQETQYF	TGTGCCAGCAAGGGGACAAGCCAAGAGACCCAGTACTTC
TRBV15	TRBD1	TRBJ1-2	NA	CATSSLSGQGRGGYTF	TGTGCCACCAGCAGCTTATCAGGACAGGGGCGGGGTGGCTACACCTTC
TRBV7-6	TRBD1	TRBJ2-1	once	CASSLEGQGPNEQFF	TGTGCCAGCAGCTTAGAGGGACAGGGCCCCAATGAGCAGTTCTTC
TRBV7-2	TRBD1	TRBJ2-5	NA	CASSLGQGMETQYF	TGTGCCAGCAGCCTGGGACAGGGGATGGAGACCCAGTACTTC
TRBV6-6	TRBD2	TRBJ2-3	NA	CASSYSLAGGLDTQYF	TGTGCCAGCAGTTACTCACTAGCGGGGGGGCTGGATACGCAGTATTTT
TRBV29-1	TRBD1	TRBJ1-1	NA	CSVEDRGRTEAFF	TGCAGCGTTGAAGACAGGGGGAGGACTGAAGCTTTCTTT
TRBV6-2/TRBV6-3	TRBD2	TRBJ2-2	NA	CASSLRGGNTGELFF	TGTGCCAGCAGTCTCCGGGGGGGAAACACCGGGGAGCTGTTTTTT
TRBV19	NA	TRBJ2-3	NA	CASRTTDSTDTQYF	TGTGCCAGTAGGACGACAGATAGCACAGATACGCAGTATTTT
TRBV14	NA	TRBJ2-7	NA	CASSPGHTYEQYF	TGTGCCAGCAGCCCAGGGCACACCTACGAGCAGTACTTC
TRBV9	NA	TRBJ2-7	NA	CASSVAGIPYEQYF	TGTGCCAGCAGCGTAGCAGGGATCCCCTACGAGCAGTACTTC
TRBV3-1/TRBV3-2	NA	TRBJ2-3	NA	CASSQATGVRDTQYF	TGTGCCAGCAGCCAAGCGACGGGAGTGAGAGATACGCAGTATTTT
TRBV9	NA	TRBJ1-1	NA	CASSSTGKVYTEAFF	TGTGCCAGCAGCTCAACAGGGAAGGTGTACACTGAAGCTTTCTTT
TRBV18	NA	TRBJ1-6	NA	CASSLGEKSPLHF	TGTGCCAGCTCATTGGGAGAAAAGTCACCCCTCCACTTT
TRBV7-9	TRBD2	TRBJ2-1	NA	CASSLASGAPSSYNEQFF	TGTGCCAGCAGTCTTGCTAGCGGGGCCCCGAGCTCCTACAATGAGCAGTTCTTC
TRBV5-1	TRBD1	TRBJ2-7	NA	CASSLGPGGTTYEQYF	TGCGCCAGCAGCTTGGGGCCAGGGGGAACGACCTACGAGCAGTACTTC
TRBV5-1	TRBD2	TRBJ2-1	NA	CASSPGAGRSYNEQFF	TGCGCCAGCAGCCCGGGAGCGGGACGCTCCTACAATGAGCAGTTCTTC
TRBV10-1	NA	TRBJ1-5	NA	CASSQYSRGPQHF	TGCGCCAGCAGTCAATACAGTAGGGGGCCCCAGCATTTT
TRBV2	NA	TRBJ1-5	NA	CASMGGEVNNQPQHF	TGTGCCAGCATGGGAGGGGAAGTCAACAATCAGCCCCAGCATTTT
TRBV7-6	TRBD2	TRBJ2-7	NA	CASSPGSSGQQYF	TGTGCCAGCAGCCCCGGATCTAGCGGCCAGCAGTACTTC
TRBV29-1	TRBD1	TRBJ2-1	NA	CSVEGQGGAEQFF	TGCAGCGTTGAGGGACAGGGGGGAGCGGAGCAGTTCTTC
TRBV2	NA	TRBJ1-6	NA	CASIFDSDYNSPLHF	TGTGCCAGCATTTTCGATAGCGATTATAATTCACCCCTCCACTTT
TRBV4-1	TRBD1	TRBJ2-7	NA	CASSCPGQGCSYEQYF	TGCGCCAGCAGCTGTCCGGGACAGGGGTGCTCCTACGAGCAGTACTTC
TRBV18	TRBD1	TRBJ2-7	NA	CASSPPGTGARHEQYF	TGTGCCAGCTCACCACCAGGGACAGGGGCACGACACGAGCAGTACTTC
TRBV9	TRBD1	TRBJ1-1	NA	CASSAGAGQANTEAFF	TGTGCCAGCAGCGCTGGGGCGGGACAGGCGAACACTGAAGCTTTCTTT
TRBV7-9	NA	TRBJ2-7	NA	CASIIMGQDRYEQYF	TGTGCCAGCATCATAATGGGGCAGGACCGCTACGAGCAGTACTTC
TRBV7-9	TRBD2	TRBJ2-5	NA	CARRTSGRTNQETQYF	TGTGCCAGGCGGACTAGCGGGAGGACAAACCAAGAGACCCAGTACTTC